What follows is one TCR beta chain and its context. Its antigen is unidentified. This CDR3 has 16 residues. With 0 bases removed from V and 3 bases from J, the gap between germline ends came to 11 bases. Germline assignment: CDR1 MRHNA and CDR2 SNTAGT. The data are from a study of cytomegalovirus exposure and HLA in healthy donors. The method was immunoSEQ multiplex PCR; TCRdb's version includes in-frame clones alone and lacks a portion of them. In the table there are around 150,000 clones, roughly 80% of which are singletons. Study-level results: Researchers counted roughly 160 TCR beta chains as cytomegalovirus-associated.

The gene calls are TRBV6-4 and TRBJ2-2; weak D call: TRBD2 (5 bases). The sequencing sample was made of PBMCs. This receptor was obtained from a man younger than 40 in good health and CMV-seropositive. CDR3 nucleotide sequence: TGTGCCAGCAGTGACTCTTCAGCGGACCACACCGGGGAGCTGTTTTTT. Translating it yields CASSDSSADHTGELFF.